This TCR beta chain emerged from a study of cytomegalovirus exposure and HLA in healthy donors. Amplification used 60 Vbeta primers and 13 Jbeta primers. Sequenced by immunoSEQ multiplex PCR; TCRdb stores in-frame clones only, minus some. The sample lists 100,000 to 150,000 clones, roughly two thirds occurring once. Regarding this clone: What it recognizes is unknown.

Germline V gene sequence: CDR1 MNHEY, CDR2 SVGAGI. This CDR3 contains 15 residues. V lost 6 bases to trimming and J lost 6 bases; unmatched junction nucleotides: 6. Study observations and caveats: A later examination showed that TCR association rates differed by HLA locus, with DRB1 most and HLA-C fewest. A later analysis linked a missense variant in DCLRE1C to the trimming of TCR beta V and J genes. For most TCR sequences rarity was the rule, although some public TCRs occurred in many donors. A later analysis linked 15,000 to 20,000 TCR beta sequences to HLA alleles at 0.05 false discovery rate.

The chain employs TRBV6-5 and TRBJ2-1, with TRBD2 matching 12 bases. The sequenced material came from PBMCs. This TCR was recovered from a man aged 30 to 39 in good health and CMV-seropositive. This CDR3 is CASRELAGGGNEQFF. As DNA, the CDR3 is TGTGCCAGCAGAGAACTAGCGGGAGGCGGCAATGAGCAGTTCTTC.